This is a list of T cell receptor beta chains from one sample in a study of blood T cell repertoires in COVID-19. The assay was immunoSEQ multiplex PCR, and TCRdb's table has in-frame clones only and misses some. This table holds about 210,000 clones, about 90% found once. The sequencing sample was made of PBMCs or T cells enriched from blood (not recorded which). These receptors originate from a woman younger than 35 who had recovered from COVID-19. Both conserved end residues are part of each CDR3. Each record gives: clone size, J gene, D gene, V gene, CDR3 DNA, CDR3 protein. D genes are given only for firm matches. Size tells how often a clone was seen (once, few, many) or the class of an expanded clone, and some rows leave it out.

.,TRBJ1-3,.,TRBV10-3,TGTGCCATCCAGGACTCTGGAAACACCATATATTTT,CAIQDSGNTIYF
.,TRBJ1-1,TRBD1,TRBV5-4,TGTGCCAGCAGCTTGTCAGGGGGCAACACTGAAGCTTTCTTT,CASSLSGGNTEAFF
.,TRBJ1-2,.,TRBV4-1,TGCGCCAGCAGCCACCCCGCCTTAGCTAACTATGGCTACACCTTC,CASSHPALANYGYTF
.,TRBJ2-1,TRBD2,TRBV11-1,TGTGCCAGCAGCCCAAGAGCACTAGCGGGGAATGAGCAGTTCTTC,CASSPRALAGNEQFF
.,TRBJ2-7,.,TRBV27,TGTGCCAGCAGTTTACAAGGGGCTGATAGGGAGCAGTACTTC,CASSLQGADREQYF
.,TRBJ2-7,TRBD1,TRBV7-9,TGTGCCAGCAGCTCGCAGGGGGCCACGCGCGAGCAGTACTTC,CASSSQGATREQYF
.,TRBJ2-3,TRBD2,TRBV12-3/TRBV12-4,TGTGCCAGCTGGGGGGGAGATACGCAGTATTTT,CASWGGDTQYF
.,TRBJ1-3,.,TRBV4-1,TGCGCCAGCAGCAAGACCAATACAGGGACTGGAAACACCATATATTTT,CASSKTNTGTGNTIYF
.,TRBJ2-1,TRBD1,TRBV28,TGTGCCAGCAGCCTAGGACAGGGGGTAGGGAGTGAGCAGTTCTTC,CASSLGQGVGSEQFF
once,TRBJ2-3,.,TRBV28,TGTGCCAGCAGTTTATTAGGGGAAATCACAGATACGCAGTATTTT,CASSLLGEITDTQYF
.,TRBJ1-2,TRBD1,TRBV6-5,TGTGCCAGCAGTCTGATTACAGGGGACTATGGCTACACCTTC,CASSLITGDYGYTF
.,TRBJ2-1,.,TRBV28,TGTGCCAGCAGTTTTACAAGCACTCGGGTCAATGAGCAGTTCTTC,CASSFTSTRVNEQFF
.,TRBJ2-4,.,TRBV7-9,TGTGCCAGCAGCTTAGATGCGAACAAAAACATTCAGTACTTC,CASSLDANKNIQYF
.,TRBJ1-1,TRBD1,TRBV2,TGTGCCAGCCAGAGAGACAGGGGAGAAACTGAAGCTTTCTTT,CASQRDRGETEAFF
.,TRBJ1-1,TRBD1,TRBV6-5,TGTGCCAGCAGCCGGGACAGGGTCGCCTCTGAAGCTTTCTTT,CASSRDRVASEAFF
.,TRBJ2-7,.,TRBV21-1,TGTGCCAGCAGCGCCCAATCTTGGGGACTAGCCTACGAGCAGTACTTC,CASSAQSWGLAYEQYF
.,TRBJ2-3,TRBD1,TRBV9,TGTGCCAGCAGCGCGGGACAGGGTTGGACAGATACGCAGTATTTT,CASSAGQGWTDTQYF
.,TRBJ2-1,.,TRBV30,TGTGCCTGGAGCAGGGAATATGAGCAGTTCTTC,CAWSREYEQFF
.,TRBJ1-2,TRBD1,TRBV10-3,TGTGCCACCACGACAGGGACGAATAACTATGGCTACACCTTC,CATTTGTNNYGYTF
.,TRBJ2-7,TRBD1,TRBV12-5,TGTGCTAGTGGTTTGGAGGGACAGGGGGCCCTCGAGCAGTACTTC,CASGLEGQGALEQYF
.,TRBJ2-7,.,TRBV12-3/TRBV12-4,TGTGCCAGCAGCGACGGGGTCTCCTACGAGCAGTACTTC,CASSDGVSYEQYF
.,TRBJ1-3,.,TRBV7-9,TGTGCCAGCAGCTTAGCCGGGGGGCAACTCTCTGGAAACACCATATATTTT,CASSLAGGQLSGNTIYF
.,TRBJ1-1,.,TRBV19,TGTGCCAGTAGTGGTTTAGGGGCTGAAGCTTTCTTT,CASSGLGAEAFF
.,TRBJ1-2,TRBD1,TRBV2,TGTGCCAGCAGTGAAGGGACAGGGCTTGGCTACACCTTC,CASSEGTGLGYTF
few,TRBJ1-4,.,TRBV14,TGTGCCAGCAGCCAACGGGGAGGTAGTGAAAAACTGTTTTTT,CASSQRGGSEKLFF
.,TRBJ1-3,.,TRBV18,TGTGCCAGCTCACCAAGGCAGGGCACCTCTGGAAACACCATATATTTT,CASSPRQGTSGNTIYF
.,TRBJ1-1,.,TRBV7-9,TGTGCCAGCAGCTTAGTAGGTAGGGGCACTGAAGCTTTCTTT,CASSLVGRGTEAFF
.,TRBJ2-7,.,TRBV28,TGTGCCAGCAGTGAGCAGGGTCGAGTCCACGAGCAGTACTTC,CASSEQGRVHEQYF
.,TRBJ1-1,.,TRBV5-4,TGTGCCAGCAGCCCGTGGACAGCGAACACTGAAGCTTTCTTT,CASSPWTANTEAFF
.,TRBJ1-1,.,TRBV12-3/TRBV12-4,TGTGCCAGCAGTCAACAGGGAAACACTGAAGCTTTCTTT,CASSQQGNTEAFF
.,TRBJ1-1,TRBD1,TRBV2,TGTGCCAGCAGCTCCCTCAGGGGGTTCACTGAAGCTTTCTTT,CASSSLRGFTEAFF
.,TRBJ1-2,.,TRBV12-3/TRBV12-4,TGTGCCAGCAGTTTACAGGGTTTTACTGGCTACACCTTC,CASSLQGFTGYTF
.,TRBJ1-3,.,TRBV5-5,TGTGCCAGCAGCTTGACAGGGCGCGGAAACACCATATATTTT,CASSLTGRGNTIYF
.,TRBJ1-1,.,TRBV3-1/TRBV3-2,TGTGCCAGCAGCCAGAGTGAGATTCCAAACACTGAAGCTTTCTTT,CASSQSEIPNTEAFF
.,TRBJ1-6,.,TRBV5-1,TGCGCCAGCAGCTCGGCCCAGAGGGAATCCCCCCTCCACTTT,CASSSAQRESPLHF
.,TRBJ2-7,.,TRBV6-5,TGTGCCAGCAGGAAGGAGGGAAGCTACGAGCAGTACTTC,CASRKEGSYEQYF
.,TRBJ2-5,TRBD2,TRBV29-1,TGCAGCGTTGGGACTAGCGGGGGGTATGAGGAGACCCAGTACTTC,CSVGTSGGYEETQYF
.,TRBJ1-3,TRBD1,TRBV7-2,TGTGCCAGCAGTTTCAGGGGGGACACCATATATTTT,CASSFRGDTIYF
.,TRBJ2-1,.,TRBV7-9,TGTGCCAGCAGCCTCCGGGCGGGACTGCAGTTCTTC,CASSLRAGLQFF
.,TRBJ2-7,.,TRBV7-9,TGTGCCAGCAGCTCCCTAGACAGTATAAACGAGCAGTACTTC,CASSSLDSINEQYF
.,TRBJ1-2,.,TRBV29-1,TGCAGCGTTAACAGGGTTCCCGACTATGGCTACACCTTC,CSVNRVPDYGYTF
.,TRBJ1-2,TRBD1,TRBV5-6,TGTGCCAGCAGCTTAGAACAGGGGCGGTATGGCTACACCTTC,CASSLEQGRYGYTF
.,TRBJ1-1,.,TRBV5-1,TGTGCCAGCAGCTTGGCGTACATGAACACTGAAGCTTTCTTT,CASSLAYMNTEAFF